This T cell receptor beta chain was found in a study of blood T cell repertoires in COVID-19. The ends lost 6 bases at V and 8 bases at J; junction bases unmatched: 10. This CDR3 spans 14 amino acids. CDR1 and CDR2 from the germline V gene are MNHEY and SVGEGT. Authors' processing steps: Reference gene primer amplification gave nucleated cell count estimates. TCRdb keeps only in-frame clones here, not all; method: immunoSEQ multiplex PCR. Clonal size and the V and J genes are those of that table, whereas D and trimming came from the DNA. The sample has approximately 44,000 clones; 60% to 80% are singletons. A few counts support this clone.

The material sequenced was peripheral blood. This sequence originates from a woman aged 80 or over with acute or convalescent COVID-19. The chain is built from TRBV6-2 or TRBV6-3 and TRBJ2-1, with 7 bases aligning to TRBD2. The CDR3 coding sequence is TGTGCCAGCAGCGAAAGCGGGATCCCCTATGAGCAGTTCTTC. This gives the protein CASSESGIPYEQFF.